Listed below are T cell receptor beta chains from one sample, sequenced in a study of control samples from healthy donors and cancer patients. TCRdb's table, derived via immunoSEQ multiplex PCR, lists solely in-frame clones and lacks some. The sample shows 50,000 to 70,000 clones, 88% of them seen only once. Sequencing was performed on blood. These receptors all stem from a man aged 45-60 years in good health. CDR3s include the opening cysteine and the closing phenylalanine or tryptophan. The order of the fields is clone size, V gene, D gene, J gene, CDR3 protein, CDR3 DNA. The D gene is left open where the match is weak. Clone size appears in some rows only: once, few, many, or a class for an expanded clone.

clone size: .; V gene: TRBV25-1; D gene: .; J gene: TRBJ1-1; CDR3 protein: CASSDTTEKAFF; CDR3 DNA: TGTGCCAGCAGTGACACGACCGAGAAAGCTTTCTTT
clone size: once; V gene: TRBV15; D gene: .; J gene: TRBJ2-1; CDR3 protein: CATSRDPRGEQFF; CDR3 DNA: TGTGCCACCAGCAGAGATCCCCGGGGTGAGCAGTTCTTC
clone size: .; V gene: TRBV5-5; D gene: .; J gene: TRBJ1-4; CDR3 protein: CASSLLTGLLNEKLFF; CDR3 DNA: TGTGCCAGCAGCTTGTTAACGGGACTTCTTAATGAAAAACTGTTTTTT
clone size: .; V gene: TRBV29-1; D gene: TRBD2; J gene: TRBJ2-7; CDR3 protein: CSVTGREVPYEQYF; CDR3 DNA: TGCAGCGTTACGGGCCGGGAGGTCCCCTACGAGCAGTACTTC
clone size: few; V gene: TRBV7-9; D gene: TRBD1; J gene: TRBJ2-3; CDR3 protein: CASSLALIQGAPTDTQYF; CDR3 DNA: TGTGCCAGCAGCTTAGCCCTAATACAGGGGGCGCCCACAGATACGCAGTATTTT
clone size: .; V gene: TRBV5-3; D gene: .; J gene: TRBJ1-4; CDR3 protein: CARSLGVICEKLFF; CDR3 DNA: TGTGCCAGAAGCTTAGGGGTAATCTGTGAAAAACTGTTTTTT
clone size: .; V gene: TRBV19; D gene: .; J gene: TRBJ2-1; CDR3 protein: CASSPGVAEQFF; CDR3 DNA: TGTGCCAGTAGTCCCGGGGTGGCTGAGCAGTTCTTC
clone size: .; V gene: TRBV7-8; D gene: TRBD2; J gene: TRBJ2-1; CDR3 protein: CASSPRTSVLHEQFF; CDR3 DNA: TGTGCCAGCAGCCCCAGGACTAGTGTACTTCATGAGCAGTTCTTC
clone size: .; V gene: TRBV18; D gene: .; J gene: TRBJ1-5; CDR3 protein: CASSSISNQPQHF; CDR3 DNA: TGTGCCAGCTCCTCGATTAGCAATCAGCCCCAGCATTTT
clone size: .; V gene: TRBV6-2/TRBV6-3; D gene: .; J gene: TRBJ2-7; CDR3 protein: CASSSQPSYEQYF; CDR3 DNA: TGTGCCAGCAGCAGTCAGCCCTCCTACGAGCAGTACTTC
clone size: .; V gene: TRBV28; D gene: .; J gene: TRBJ2-1; CDR3 protein: CASSFQRTYNEQFF; CDR3 DNA: TGTGCCAGCAGTTTTCAGCGGACCTACAATGAGCAGTTCTTC
clone size: .; V gene: TRBV11-2; D gene: TRBD1; J gene: TRBJ2-5; CDR3 protein: CASSSTGTAGTKTQYF; CDR3 DNA: TGTGCCAGCAGCTCAACCGGGACAGCCGGGACAAAGACCCAGTACTTC
clone size: .; V gene: TRBV21-1; D gene: .; J gene: TRBJ2-7; CDR3 protein: CASSKGEQGDYEQYF; CDR3 DNA: TGTGCCAGCAGCAAAGGAGAACAGGGAGACTACGAGCAGTACTTC
clone size: .; V gene: TRBV19; D gene: TRBD2; J gene: TRBJ2-1; CDR3 protein: CASSIDQFTSGRAYNEQFF; CDR3 DNA: TGTGCCAGTAGTATTGACCAGTTTACTAGCGGGAGGGCTTACAATGAGCAGTTCTTC
clone size: .; V gene: TRBV28; D gene: .; J gene: TRBJ1-5; CDR3 protein: CASSLTGFSNQPQHF; CDR3 DNA: TGTGCCAGCAGTTTAACAGGGTTTAGCAATCAGCCCCAGCATTTT
clone size: few; V gene: TRBV21-1; D gene: .; J gene: TRBJ1-2; CDR3 protein: CASSKVPGTGNYGYTF; CDR3 DNA: TGTGCCAGCAGCAAAGTCCCTGGGACAGGGAACTATGGCTACACCTTC
clone size: .; V gene: TRBV25-1; D gene: .; J gene: TRBJ1-5; CDR3 protein: CASSEGGNQPQHF; CDR3 DNA: TGTGCCAGCAGTGAAGGTGGCAATCAGCCCCAGCATTTT
clone size: few; V gene: TRBV19; D gene: .; J gene: TRBJ1-1; CDR3 protein: CATKRQAASFVGAFF; CDR3 DNA: TGTGCCACAAAACGACAAGCCGCATCCTTCGTTGGGGCTTTCTTT
clone size: .; V gene: TRBV6-5; D gene: TRBD1; J gene: TRBJ1-2; CDR3 protein: CASSRQGWDYGYTF; CDR3 DNA: TGTGCCAGCAGTCGACAGGGATGGGACTATGGCTACACCTTC
clone size: .; V gene: TRBV11-3; D gene: .; J gene: TRBJ2-1; CDR3 protein: CASSLDSALSSYNEQFF; CDR3 DNA: TGTGCCAGCAGCCTCGACTCCGCCCTTAGCTCCTACAATGAGCAGTTCTTC
clone size: .; V gene: TRBV6-6; D gene: .; J gene: TRBJ2-1; CDR3 protein: CASSYILHRANEQFF; CDR3 DNA: TGTGCCAGCAGTTACATTCTCCACAGGGCCAATGAGCAGTTCTTC
clone size: .; V gene: TRBV7-4; D gene: TRBD2; J gene: TRBJ2-5; CDR3 protein: CASSLAREGQETQYF; CDR3 DNA: TGTGCCAGCAGCTTAGCGCGGGAGGGCCAAGAGACCCAGTACTTC
clone size: .; V gene: TRBV27; D gene: TRBD1; J gene: TRBJ1-2; CDR3 protein: CASSSHRGGYTF; CDR3 DNA: TGTGCCAGCAGTAGCCACAGGGGCGGCTACACCTTC
clone size: .; V gene: TRBV11-2; D gene: .; J gene: TRBJ2-1; CDR3 protein: CASSLQGYNEQFF; CDR3 DNA: TGTGCCAGCAGCTTACAGGGGTACAATGAGCAGTTCTTC
clone size: .; V gene: TRBV5-5; D gene: .; J gene: TRBJ1-1; CDR3 protein: CASSLDLNTEAFF; CDR3 DNA: TGTGCCAGCAGCTTGGACTTGAACACTGAAGCTTTCTTT
clone size: .; V gene: TRBV29-1; D gene: TRBD1; J gene: TRBJ2-7; CDR3 protein: CSVLPGTGYEQYF; CDR3 DNA: TGCAGCGTCCTACCCGGGACAGGGTACGAGCAGTACTTC
clone size: .; V gene: TRBV5-6; D gene: TRBD2; J gene: TRBJ2-2; CDR3 protein: CASSMSGRGTGELFF; CDR3 DNA: TGTGCCAGCAGCATGAGCGGGAGGGGGACCGGGGAGCTGTTTTTT
clone size: .; V gene: TRBV3-1/TRBV3-2; D gene: TRBD1; J gene: TRBJ1-5; CDR3 protein: CASSQEAGTGGGRQPQHF; CDR3 DNA: TGTGCCAGCAGCCAAGAAGCCGGGACAGGGGGAGGAAGGCAGCCCCAGCATTTT
clone size: once; V gene: TRBV5-4; D gene: TRBD2; J gene: TRBJ2-2; CDR3 protein: CASSTGLAGGAGELFF; CDR3 DNA: TGTGCCAGCAGCACAGGACTAGCGGGAGGTGCCGGGGAGCTGTTTTTT
clone size: few; V gene: TRBV24-1; D gene: .; J gene: TRBJ2-2; CDR3 protein: CATMDTGELFF; CDR3 DNA: TGTGCCACCATGGACACCGGGGAGCTGTTTTTT
clone size: .; V gene: TRBV28; D gene: TRBD2; J gene: TRBJ2-7; CDR3 protein: CASRAGGVYEQYF; CDR3 DNA: TGTGCCAGCAGGGCGGGGGGAGTCTACGAGCAGTACTTC
clone size: .; V gene: TRBV13; D gene: .; J gene: TRBJ1-1; CDR3 protein: CASSLGPETEAFF; CDR3 DNA: TGTGCCAGCAGCTTAGGCCCGGAAACTGAAGCTTTCTTT
clone size: .; V gene: TRBV3-1/TRBV3-2; D gene: .; J gene: TRBJ1-6; CDR3 protein: CASSQGDYNSPLHF; CDR3 DNA: TGTGCCAGCAGCCAGGGTGATTATAATTCACCCCTCCACTTT
clone size: .; V gene: TRBV28; D gene: TRBD1; J gene: TRBJ1-5; CDR3 protein: CASRSHGQAPIDQPQHF; CDR3 DNA: TGTGCCAGCAGATCCCACGGACAGGCTCCGATAGATCAGCCCCAGCATTTT
clone size: .; V gene: TRBV28; D gene: .; J gene: TRBJ1-1; CDR3 protein: CASSLGISTEAFF; CDR3 DNA: TGTGCCAGCAGTTTAGGCATCAGTACTGAAGCTTTCTTT
clone size: .; V gene: TRBV2; D gene: TRBD2; J gene: TRBJ2-2; CDR3 protein: CASTGGASGRTNTGELFF; CDR3 DNA: TGTGCCAGCACCGGGGGCGCTAGCGGGAGGACGAACACCGGGGAGCTGTTTTTT
clone size: .; V gene: TRBV11-2; D gene: TRBD2; J gene: TRBJ2-2; CDR3 protein: CASSLVGGLAHTGELFF; CDR3 DNA: TGTGCCAGCAGCCTAGTGGGGGGACTAGCTCACACCGGGGAGCTGTTTTTT
clone size: .; V gene: TRBV28; D gene: .; J gene: TRBJ2-7; CDR3 protein: CASSKITSWGQYF; CDR3 DNA: TGTGCCAGCAGCAAGATTACTAGTTGGGGACAGTACTTC
clone size: few; V gene: TRBV7-2; D gene: TRBD1; J gene: TRBJ2-3; CDR3 protein: CASSHARQGNLADTQYF; CDR3 DNA: TGTGCCAGCAGCCACGCCAGACAGGGTAATCTGGCAGATACGCAGTATTTT
clone size: .; V gene: TRBV7-8; D gene: .; J gene: TRBJ1-2; CDR3 protein: CASSYGIGESYGYTF; CDR3 DNA: TGTGCCAGCAGCTACGGGATAGGGGAATCCTATGGCTACACCTTC
clone size: .; V gene: TRBV28; D gene: TRBD1; J gene: TRBJ2-5; CDR3 protein: CASSLRGLQETQYF; CDR3 DNA: TGTGCCAGCAGTTTAAGGGGGCTCCAAGAGACCCAGTACTTC
clone size: .; V gene: TRBV30; D gene: TRBD2; J gene: TRBJ2-7; CDR3 protein: CAWKAGAGYEQYF; CDR3 DNA: TGTGCCTGGAAGGCGGGAGCCGGATACGAGCAGTACTTC
clone size: once; V gene: TRBV19; D gene: .; J gene: TRBJ1-5; CDR3 protein: CASSMDGGYSNQPQHF; CDR3 DNA: TGTGCCAGTAGTATGGACGGAGGATATAGCAATCAGCCCCAGCATTTT
clone size: few; V gene: TRBV5-1; D gene: .; J gene: TRBJ2-7; CDR3 protein: CASSFNGYEQYF; CDR3 DNA: TGCGCCAGCAGCTTTAACGGTTACGAGCAGTACTTC
clone size: once; V gene: TRBV18; D gene: TRBD2; J gene: TRBJ2-3; CDR3 protein: CASSPMTSGLSPDTQYF; CDR3 DNA: TGTGCCAGCTCACCAATGACTAGCGGGCTAAGCCCAGATACGCAGTATTTT
clone size: .; V gene: TRBV20-1; D gene: .; J gene: TRBJ1-2; CDR3 protein: CSALEGYGYTF; CDR3 DNA: TGCAGTGCCCTGGAAGGCTATGGCTACACCTTC